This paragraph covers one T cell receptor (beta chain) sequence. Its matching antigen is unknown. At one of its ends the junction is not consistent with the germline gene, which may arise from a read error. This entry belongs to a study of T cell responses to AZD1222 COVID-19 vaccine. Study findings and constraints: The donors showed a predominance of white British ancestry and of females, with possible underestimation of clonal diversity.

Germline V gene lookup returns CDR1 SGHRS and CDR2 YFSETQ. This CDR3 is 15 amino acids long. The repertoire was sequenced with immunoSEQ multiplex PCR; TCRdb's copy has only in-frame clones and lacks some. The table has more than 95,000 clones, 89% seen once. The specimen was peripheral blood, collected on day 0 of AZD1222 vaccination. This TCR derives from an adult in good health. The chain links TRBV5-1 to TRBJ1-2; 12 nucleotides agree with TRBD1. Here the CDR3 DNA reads TGCGCCAGCAACTTGGAGGGACAGGGGGCCGGTGGCTACACCTTC. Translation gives CASNLEGQGAGGYTF.